These 17 T cell receptor beta chains share one sample of origin, sequenced in a study of blood T cell repertoires in COVID-19. Libraries were prepared by immunoSEQ multiplex PCR; TCRdb keeps only in-frame clonotypes and omits some of them. The data hold about 120,000 clones, with roughly 77% observed a single time. The sample consisted of peripheral blood. These receptors originate from a man aged 60-69 years with active or convalescent COVID-19.

This clone was seen a handful of times. The V gene is TRBV5-1, the J gene TRBJ2-1; 7 nucleotides line up with TRBD1. Per germline, CDR1 SGHRS and CDR2 YFSETQ. J was trimmed by 6 bases and V by 5 bases; bases with no gene match: 5. This CDR3 region has 13 residues. The CDR3 spells CASRSGGSNEQFF. The CDR3 DNA is TGCGCCAGCAGATCAGGGGGTAGCAATGAGCAGTTCTTC.

The CDR3 DNA follows: TGTGCCAGCAGCTCTCCGGACAGGGTGGGAGAGACCCAGTACTTC. Its translation is CASSSPDRVGETQYF. This chain joins TRBV5-4 and TRBJ2-5; TRBD1 aligns across 8 bases. The germline V gene has CDR1 SGHNT and CDR2 YYREEE (reference sequence). The CDR3 is made up of 15 amino acids. The junction had 8 bases not matched to a gene; V was cut back by 3 bases and J by 4 bases. Full variable domain (remainder filled in from reference TRBV5-4 and TRBJ2-5): ETGVTQSPTHLIKTRGQQVTLRCSSQSGHNTVSWYQQALGQGPQFIFQYYREEENGRGNFPPRFSGLQFPNYSSELNVNALELDDSALYLCASSSPDRVGETQYFGPGTRLLVL.

V is TRBV11-2 and J is TRBJ1-1; 7 bases match TRBD1. CDR1 and CDR2 (germline): SGHAT, FQNNGV. The CDR3 contains 14 residues. After removal of 2 bases from V and 3 bases from J, the junction contained 3 bases not matched to a gene. Here the CDR3 reads CASSLTGEYTEAFF. DNA of the CDR3: TGTGCCAGCAGCTTAACAGGGGAGTACACTGAAGCTTTCTTT. The whole variable domain, filled in from reference TRBV11-2 and TRBJ1-1, reads EAGVAQSPRYKIIEKRQSVAFWCNPISGHATLYWYQQILGQGPKLLIQFQNNGVVDDSQLPKDRFSAERLKGVDSTLKIQPAKLEDSAVYLCASSLTGEYTEAFFGQGTRLTVV.

The chain employs TRBV19 and TRBJ1-2, with a possible D match to TRBD1 (6 bases). Germline V CDR1 and CDR2: LNHDA, SQIVND (reference sequence). The CDR3 consists of 13 residues. V was clipped by 6 bases and J by 1 base, with 9 bases between them. The CDR3 DNA reads TGTGCCAGTAGACGACAGGATAACTATGGCTACACCTTC. Protein: CASRRQDNYGYTF.

The chain combines TRBV28 with TRBJ1-5, with 8 bases aligning to TRBD1. The CDR3 is 14 residues long. With 6 bases clipped from V and 5 bases from J, the junction kept 6 bases outside the gene matches. Germline loops: CDR1 MDHEN, CDR2 SYDVKM. The CDR3 coding sequence is TGTGCCAGCAGCCGGGCAGGGGGCGATCAGCCCCAGCATTTT. Its translation: CASSRAGGDQPQHF.

In nucleotides, the CDR3 is TGCAGCGTTACACTAGCGGGACATATAGATACGCAGTATTTT. Its translation: CSVTLAGHIDTQYF. The chain links TRBV29-1 to TRBJ2-3; 10 bases map to TRBD2. CDR1 is SQVTM and CDR2 is ANQGSEA in the germline V gene. With V trimmed by 5 bases and J by 5 bases, 7 bases remained unmatched. The CDR3 contains 14 residues.

The chain's CDR3 is CASSLGGLYEQYF. In nucleotides, the CDR3 is TGTGCCAGCAGTTTAGGGGGACTTTACGAGCAGTACTTC. The V gene is TRBV12-3 or TRBV12-4, the J gene TRBJ2-7; a possible D gene is TRBD2 (6 bases). Trimming left V 1 base short and J 4 bases short, with 8 bases between. This CDR3 has 13 amino acids.

This clone showed up just a few times. V and J are TRBV6-2 or TRBV6-3 and TRBJ1-5, with unresolved D. V was clipped by 5 bases and J by 0 bases, with 8 bases between them. Germline CDR1 reads MNHEY; CDR2 reads SVGEGT. This CDR3 has 14 residues. CDR3 DNA sequence: TGTGCCAGCAGTCAAACATCTAGCAATCAGCCCCAGCATTTT. Protein product: CASSQTSSNQPQHF.

V usage is TRBV7-9 and J usage is TRBJ1-1; 11 bases map to TRBD1. This CDR3 region has 14 residues. Germline V lookup: CDR1 SEHNR, CDR2 FQNEAQ (reference sequence). V lost 5 bases and J lost 3; bases outside the gene matches: 2. This chain's CDR3 is CASSPDRGHTEAFF. CDR3 coding DNA: TGTGCCAGCAGCCCGGACAGGGGGCACACTGAAGCTTTCTTT. Supplemented by reference TRBV7-9 and TRBJ1-1, the full variable domain reads DTGVSQNPRHKITKRGQNVTFRCDPISEHNRLYWYRQTLGQGPEFLTYFQNEAQLEKSRLLSDRFSAERPKGSFSTLEIQRTEQGDSAMYLCASSPDRGHTEAFFGQGTRLTVV.

The rearrangement joins TRBV7-2 to TRBJ1-1, with D possibly being TRBD1 (6 bases). Trimming cost V 2 bases and J 1 base, with 11 bases left between them. Germline V CDR1 and CDR2: SGHTA, FQGNSA. The CDR3 runs to 15 residues. The CDR3 spells CASSLWAGENTEAFF. The CDR3 nucleotides are TGTGCCAGCAGCTTATGGGCAGGGGAGAACACTGAAGCTTTCTTT.

The chain links TRBV7-8 to TRBJ2-4; TRBD2 might be the D (5 bases). The V gene lost 1 base and the J gene lost 1 base, with 11 bases spanning the gap. The CDR3 sequence is 16 residues long. The germline V gene encodes CDR1 SGHVS and CDR2 FQNEAQ. Here the CDR3 reads CASSLDEGYAKNIQYF. The CDR3 region has the DNA TGTGCCAGCAGCTTAGATGAGGGCTACGCCAAAAACATTCAGTACTTC.

The rearrangement joins TRBV15 to TRBJ2-7, with 10 bases that match TRBD1. Per germline, CDR1 LNHNV and CDR2 YYDKDF (reference sequence). V was pared by 0 bases and J by 4 bases, with 3 bases of the junction left unmatched. The length of the CDR3 is 15 residues. DNA of the CDR3: TGTGCCACCAGCAGAGACTCGGGACAGGGGTACGAGCAGTACTTC. It yields the protein CATSRDSGQGYEQYF.

The rearrangement joins TRBV4-1 to TRBJ2-5, with 9 bases fitting TRBD1. Looked up from germline, CDR1 is MGHRA and CDR2 is YSYEKL. The CDR3 sequence is 16 residues long. V was pared by 2 bases and J by 5 bases, with 9 bases of the junction left unmatched. CDR3: CASSQQYRGLEETQYF. The CDR3 DNA is TGCGCCAGCAGCCAACAATACAGGGGGCTGGAGGAGACCCAGTACTTC.

The CDR3 sequence is CASSLLHRGRQPQHF. The CDR3, as DNA: TGTGCCAGCAGTTTGCTTCACAGGGGGCGTCAGCCCCAGCATTTT. The rearrangement uses TRBV28 and TRBJ1-5; 9 positions agree with TRBD1. CDR1 is MDHEN, CDR2 SYDVKM, per germline. CDR3 length equals 15 residues. Unmatched junction bases numbered 6, after V lost 3 bases and J lost 6 bases.

The chain employs TRBV15 and TRBJ1-1; tentatively, D is TRBD1 (6 bases). The CDR3 totals 15 residues. Trimming pared 5 bases from V and 3 bases from J, leaving 16 bases between. CDR1 is LNHNV and CDR2 is YYDKDF in the germline V gene (reference sequence). The CDR3 nucleotides read TGTGCCACCAGCCTCAGGGGAGGGGCTCACACTGAAGCTTTCTTT. It is translated as CATSLRGGAHTEAFF.

The chain is built from TRBV6-5 and TRBJ1-2, with D possibly matching TRBD1 (6 bases). CDR1 MNHEY and CDR2 SVGAGI come from the germline V gene. Trimming shortened V by 7 bases and J by 5 bases, and 17 bases separated the two germline ends. This CDR3 is built from 14 residues. CDR3: CASTPRGGTYGYTF. The DNA for the CDR3 is TGTGCCAGCACACCAAGGGGGGGCACTTATGGCTACACCTTC.

The V gene is TRBV12-3 or TRBV12-4, the J gene TRBJ1-2; TRBD1 is a possible D gene (5 bases). CDR3 size: 11 residues. Trimming took 4 bases from V and 5 from J, leaving 5 bases between them. This chain's CDR3 is CASSSGYGYTF. The CDR3 DNA reads as TGTGCCAGCAGTTCAGGGTATGGCTACACCTTC.